The 10 T cell receptor beta chains below were found in one sample sequenced in a study of identifying expanded T cells in peripheral blood. Assay: immunoSEQ multiplex PCR; the TCRdb copy retains only in-frame clones and omits some. The sample holds over 45,000 clones, about 83% seen once. Source material: blood. These receptors originate from a person between 18 and 75 years old in good health.

The table lists this clone with a few counts. The chain has TRBV7-8 and TRBJ1-3, with TRBD1 as a possible D gene (6 bases). CDR1 and CDR2 from the germline V gene are SGHVS and FQNEAQ. The length of the CDR3 is 14 residues. With 4 bases removed from V and 2 bases from J, the gap between germline ends came to 9 bases. The chain's CDR3 is CASSSGVAGNTIYF. DNA for the CDR3: TGTGCCAGCAGCTCAGGGGTGGCTGGAAACACCATATATTTT.

CDR3 DNA: TGTGCCAGCAGGGACTACATCTCCTACAATGAGCAGTTCTTC. This translates into CASRDYISYNEQFF. The chain employs TRBV6-1 and TRBJ2-1, with TRBD2 as a possible D gene (6 bases). The CDR3 sequence is 14 residues long. CDR1 is MNHNS and CDR2 is SASEGT in the germline V gene. V was clipped by 6 bases and J by 0 bases, with 9 bases between them.

Only one count was recorded for this clone. CDR3 region: CASSRDRVDNEQFF. For the CDR3, the DNA is TGTGCCAGCAGCCGAGACAGGGTCGACAATGAGCAGTTCTTC. The chain links TRBV7-7 to TRBJ2-1, with 7 bases lining up with TRBD1. The CDR3 extends over 14 amino acids. The V gene's germline CDR1 is SSHAT and CDR2 FNYEAQ (reference sequence). V lost 5 bases, J lost 5 bases, and 6 bases stayed unmatched.

This clone was seen just once. The chain recombines TRBV9 with TRBJ2-4; 9 nucleotides match TRBD2. The CDR3 has 13 amino acids. The junction had 0 bases not matched to a gene; V was cut back by 0 bases and J by 8 bases. Germline V CDR1 and CDR2: SGDLS, YYNGEE. The CDR3 sequence is CASSVGLADIQYF. The CDR3 DNA follows: TGTGCCAGCAGCGTAGGACTAGCGGACATTCAGTACTTC.

This sequence joins TRBV5-4 and TRBJ2-5; D unresolved. Germline lookup yields CDR1 SGHNT and CDR2 YYREEE (reference sequence). This CDR3 comprises 13 residues. The V and J ends lost 4 bases and 5 bases respectively, with 12 bases between them. CDR3 residues: CASSPGRVETQYF. CDR3 sequence (DNA): TGTGCCAGCAGCCCCGGTCGGGTCGAGACCCAGTACTTC. The full variable domain, its missing parts supplied by reference TRBV5-4 and TRBJ2-5, is ETGVTQSPTHLIKTRGQQVTLRCSSQSGHNTVSWYQQALGQGPQFIFQYYREEENGRGNFPPRFSGLQFPNYSSELNVNALELDDSALYLCASSPGRVETQYFGPGTRLLVL.

The rearrangement links TRBV5-4 to TRBJ1-2; 8 bases line up with TRBD1. This CDR3 contains 16 residues. The germline CDR1 and CDR2 sequences are SGHNT and YYREEE (reference sequence). V trimming: 0 bases; J trimming: 3 bases; junction bases outside the gene matches: 7. This chain's CDR3 is CASSLGGQAADYGYTF. DNA for the CDR3: TGTGCCAGCAGCTTGGGGGGACAGGCCGCAGACTATGGCTACACCTTC.

This clone was detected ten times or more. V usage is TRBV10-2 and J usage is TRBJ2-1; D unresolved. Trimming removed 0 bases at V and 5 bases at J, with 8 bases between. CDR1 is WSHSY, CDR2 SAAADI, per germline. The CDR3 is made up of 14 amino acids. The CDR3 protein is CASSESWGHNEQFF. In DNA form, the CDR3 reads TGCGCCAGCAGTGAGTCGTGGGGTCACAATGAGCAGTTCTTC.

Details on this clone: Other DNA variants within this sample encode the same CDR3. The chain carries TRBV18 and TRBJ2-5, with 8 nucleotides matching TRBD2. The CDR3 spans 13 residues. V dropped 4 bases and J dropped 5; count of bases not matched to a gene: 3. CDR1 and CDR2 (germline): KGHSH, LQKENI. CDR3 DNA sequence: TGTGCCAGCTCACTCGGACTAGCTGAGACCCAGTACTTC. Translation gives CASSLGLAETQYF.

The genes are TRBV9 and TRBJ2-6, with D hard to call. V gave up 4 bases and J gave up 0 bases, with 11 bases separating them. The germline CDR1 and CDR2 sequences are SGDLS and YYNGEE. The CDR3 contains 16 residues. The CDR3 DNA is TGTGCCAGCAGCACTACATTGGGCTCTGGGGCCAACGTCCTGACTTTC. It encodes CASSTTLGSGANVLTF. The full variable domain, completed using reference TRBV9 and TRBJ2-6, is DSGVTQTPKHLITATGQRVTLRCSPRSGDLSVYWYQQSLDQGLQFLIQYYNGEERAKGNILERFSAQQFPDLHSELNLSSLELGDSALYFCASSTTLGSGANVLTFGAGSRLTVL.

This clone was seen a handful of times. V and J are TRBV27 and TRBJ2-7; D is unresolved. This CDR3 comprises 13 residues. V lost 5 bases, J lost 2 bases, and 10 bases lay in between. CDR1 is MNHEY and CDR2 is SMNVEV in the germline V gene (reference sequence). The CDR3 sequence is CASSPITTYEQYF. The CDR3 DNA reads TGTGCCAGCAGTCCGATAACCACCTACGAGCAGTACTTC.